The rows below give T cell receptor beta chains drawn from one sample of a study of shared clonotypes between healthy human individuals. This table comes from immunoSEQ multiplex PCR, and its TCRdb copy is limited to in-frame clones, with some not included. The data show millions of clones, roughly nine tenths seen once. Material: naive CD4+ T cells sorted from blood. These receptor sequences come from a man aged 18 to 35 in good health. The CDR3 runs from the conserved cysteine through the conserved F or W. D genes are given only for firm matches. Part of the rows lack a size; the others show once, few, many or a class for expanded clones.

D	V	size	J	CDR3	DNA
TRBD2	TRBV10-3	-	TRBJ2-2	CAIGRGENTGELFF	TGTGCCATCGGGAGGGGTGAAAACACCGGGGAGCTGTTTTTT
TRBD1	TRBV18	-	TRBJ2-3	CASSPPGQGAYTQYF	TGTGCCAGCTCACCACCGGGACAGGGGGCGTATACGCAGTATTTT
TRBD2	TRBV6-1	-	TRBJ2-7	CASSVGLVYEQYF	TGTGCCAGCTCAGTGGGACTAGTCTACGAGCAGTACTTC
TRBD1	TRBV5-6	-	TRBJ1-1	CASSFRDSHEW	TGTGCCAGCAGCTTCCGGGACAGCCATGAATGG
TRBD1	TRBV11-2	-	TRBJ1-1	CASSSQGANTEAFF	TGTGCCAGCAGCTCACAGGGGGCGAACACTGAAGCTTTCTTT
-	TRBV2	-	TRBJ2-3	CASSDRLSTDTQYF	TGTGCCAGCAGTGACAGGCTGTCCACAGATACGCAGTATTTT
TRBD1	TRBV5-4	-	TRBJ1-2	CASSLGGQGVLYGYTF	TGTGCCAGCAGCTTGGGTGGACAGGGGGTTCTTTATGGCTACACCTTC
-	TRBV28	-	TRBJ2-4	CASSEGERNIQYF	TGTGCCAGCAGTGAGGGGGAAAGAAACATTCAGTACTTC
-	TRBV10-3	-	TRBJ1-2	CAISPGSYGYTF	TGTGCCATCAGCCCCGGGAGCTATGGCTACACCTTC
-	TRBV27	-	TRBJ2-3	CASSVPGLTITDTQYF	TGTGCCAGCAGTGTACCCGGGCTGACGATCACAGATACGCAGTATTTT
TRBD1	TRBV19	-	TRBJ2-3	CASRRTGVTDTQYF	TGTGCCAGTAGAAGGACAGGGGTCACAGATACGCAGTATTTT
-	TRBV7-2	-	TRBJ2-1	CASSLRSRTVEQFF	TGTGCCAGCAGCTTGAGGTCTAGAACCGTTGAGCAGTTCTTC
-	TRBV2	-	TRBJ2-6	CASSVTSSGANVLTF	TGTGCCAGCAGTGTAACTAGCTCTGGGGCCAACGTCCTGACTTTC
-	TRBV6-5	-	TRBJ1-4	CASSYRGGVTNEKLFF	TGTGCCAGCAGTTACCGTGGTGGGGTTACTAATGAAAAACTGTTTTTT
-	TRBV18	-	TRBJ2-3	CASSRVGDSTDTQYF	TGTGCCAGCTCAAGGGTCGGGGACTCCACAGATACGCAGTATTTT
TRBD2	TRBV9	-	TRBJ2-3	CASSSLGSGSSSTDTQYF	TGTGCCAGCAGCTCCCTGGGTAGCGGGAGTTCTAGCACAGATACGCAGTATTTT
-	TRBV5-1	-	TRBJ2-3	CASSRTLTDTQYF	TGCGCCAGCAGCCGAACCCTCACAGATACGCAGTATTTT
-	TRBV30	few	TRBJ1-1	CAWSVWASGRPNTEAFF	TGTGCCTGGAGTGTATGGGCTTCAGGTCGGCCGAACACTGAAGCTTTCTTT
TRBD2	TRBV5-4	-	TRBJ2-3	CASSRKERGGTDTQYF	TGTGCCAGCAGCCGAAAGGAGCGGGGGGGCACAGATACGCAGTATTTT
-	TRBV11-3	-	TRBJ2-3	CAREIKGDEADTQYF	TGTGCCAGAGAAATTAAGGGAGACGAGGCAGATACGCAGTATTTT
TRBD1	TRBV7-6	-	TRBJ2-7	CASSLGPGTGLLYEQYF	TGTGCCAGCAGCTTAGGGCCTGGGACAGGTCTACTCTACGAGCAGTACTTC
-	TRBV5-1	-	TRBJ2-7	CASSLAPMRFSYEQYF	TGCGCCAGCAGCTTGGCCCCCATGAGGTTTTCCTACGAGCAGTACTTC
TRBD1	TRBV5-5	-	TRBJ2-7	CASSSIGQGRFSYEQYF	TGTGCCAGCAGCTCGATAGGACAGGGCCGTTTCTCCTACGAGCAGTACTTC
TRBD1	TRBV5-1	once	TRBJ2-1	CASSLRQGAQVEQFF	TGCGCCAGCAGCTTGCGGCAGGGGGCTCAGGTTGAGCAGTTCTTC
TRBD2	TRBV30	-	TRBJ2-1	CAWSAKSGRYRREQFF	TGTGCCTGGAGTGCGAAGAGCGGGAGGTATCGGCGGGAGCAGTTCTTC
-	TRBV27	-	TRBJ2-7	CASSRELGFRGEQYF	TGTGCCAGCAGTCGTGAACTCGGATTTAGGGGCGAGCAGTACTTC
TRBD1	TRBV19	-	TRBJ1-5	CASQGQGNQPQHF	TGTGCCAGTCAAGGACAGGGAAATCAGCCCCAGCATTTT
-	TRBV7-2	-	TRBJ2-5	CASSLTGPVQETQYF	TGTGCCAGCAGCTTAACTGGACCAGTACAAGAGACCCAGTACTTC
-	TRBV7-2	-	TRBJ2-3	CASSLVGDTQYF	TGTGCCAGCAGCTTAGTTGGCGATACGCAGTATTTT
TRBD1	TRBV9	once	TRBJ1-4	CASSDSGTGQNEKLFF	TGTGCCAGCAGCGACTCCGGGACAGGGCAGAATGAAAAACTGTTTTTT
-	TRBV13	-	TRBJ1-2	CASSLGWNYGYTF	TGTGCCAGCAGCCTAGGGTGGAACTATGGCTACACCTTC
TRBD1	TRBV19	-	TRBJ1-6	CASSIEGWDRGFIGSPLHF	TGTGCCAGTAGTATAGAAGGCTGGGACAGGGGTTTCATAGGATCACCCCTCCACTTT
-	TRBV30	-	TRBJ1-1	CAWSWWTNTEAFF	TGTGCCTGGAGCTGGTGGACCAACACTGAAGCTTTCTTT
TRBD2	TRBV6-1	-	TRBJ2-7	CASTASGGQDEQYF	TGTGCCAGCACGGCTAGCGGGGGGCAGGACGAGCAGTACTTC
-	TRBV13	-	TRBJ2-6	CASSSLGSGANVLTF	TGTGCCAGCAGCTCTCTCGGGTCTGGGGCCAACGTCCTGACTTTC
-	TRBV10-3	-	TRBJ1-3	CATGWAASGNTIYF	TGTGCCACCGGGTGGGCAGCCTCTGGAAACACCATATATTTT
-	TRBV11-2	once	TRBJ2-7	CASSLYQDAYEQYF	TGTGCCAGCAGCTTATATCAGGATGCCTACGAGCAGTACTTC
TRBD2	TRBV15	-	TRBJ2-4	CATSHVAGKAKNIQYF	TGTGCCACCAGCCATGTAGCGGGAAAGGCCAAAAACATTCAGTACTTC
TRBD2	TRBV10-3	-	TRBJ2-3	CASSGGATDTQYF	TGTGCCTCAAGCGGGGGGGCCACAGATACGCAGTATTTT